One sample yielded the 32 T cell receptor beta chains listed below, sequenced in a study of T cell repertoires in ileal Crohn's disease. This sample's time point: neoterminal ileum biopsy at postoperative endoscopy, about 6 months after surgery. Some clones are missing from TCRdb's copy, which holds only in-frame ones; the method was immunoSEQ multiplex PCR. The data contain about 62,000 clones, about 89% of them seen just once; the ten biggest clones take up about 2.1%. Sequencing used ileal tissue. These receptors were taken from an adult with Crohn's disease.

The V call is TRBV7-8, the J call TRBJ2-5; 12 bases match TRBD2. Germline V gives CDR1 SGHVS, CDR2 FQNEAQ. The V and J ends lost 5 bases and 0 bases, in that order; junction bases with no gene match: 4. The CDR3 has 16 residues. CDR3 sequence reads: CASSKRLAGDQETQYF. For the CDR3, the DNA is TGTGCCAGCAGCAAAAGACTAGCGGGGGACCAAGAGACCCAGTACTTC. Using reference TRBV7-8 and TRBJ2-5 for the parts outside the CDR3, the full variable domain is GAGVSQSPRYKVAKRGQDVALRCDPISGHVSLFWYQQALGQGPEFLTYFQNEAQLDKSGLPSDRFFAERPEGSVSTLKIQRTQQEDSAVYLCASSKRLAGDQETQYFGPGTRLLVL.

The J gene is TRBJ1-1, the V gene TRBV6-5, with TRBD1 identical over 9 bases. CDR1 MNHEY and CDR2 SVGAGI come from the germline V gene. J was trimmed by 11 bases and V by 0 bases; bases with no gene match: 4. CDR3 length equals 13 residues. DNA of the CDR3: TGTGCCAGCAGTTACTCGGGAACAGGGGGCGCTTTCTTT. Its protein product is CASSYSGTGGAFF.

This clone was picked up one time. The chain employs TRBV7-9 and TRBJ1-2, with D perhaps TRBD1 (6 bases). The CDR3 is 15 amino acids. Germline values: CDR1 SEHNR, CDR2 FQNEAQ (reference sequence). V was pared by 0 bases and J by 8 bases, with 16 bases between. The CDR3, as DNA: TGTGCCAGCAGCTTAGCCCGGACAGCAGACGACGGCTACACCTTC. Translation: CASSLARTADDGYTF.

This chain links TRBV25-1 with TRBJ1-2; 7 positions match TRBD1. V shed 3 bases and J 1 base; nucleotides not matched to a gene: 8. The CDR3 runs 16 residues. Per germline, CDR1 MGHDK and CDR2 SYGVNS. CDR3 bases: TGTGCCAGCAGTGAGGGGACAGCTTTTTATAACTATGGCTACACCTTC. Translation gives CASSEGTAFYNYGYTF.

The chain employs TRBV7-9 and TRBJ1-6; 10 bases line up with TRBD1. Germline trimming cut 5 bases from V and 7 bases from J; bases unmatched to any gene: 8. CDR1 and CDR2 from the germline V gene are SEHNR and FQNEAQ (reference sequence). The CDR3 covers 16 residues. The CDR3: CASSRPAGQGNSPLHF. The CDR3 nucleotides read TGTGCCAGCAGCCGCCCTGCGGGACAGGGGAATTCACCCCTCCACTTT.

V usage is TRBV5-1 and J usage is TRBJ1-4, with 9 bases matching TRBD1. The J segment lost 2 bases and the V segment lost 3 bases, leaving 5 bases of the junction unmatched. Germline loops: CDR1 SGHRS, CDR2 YFSETQ. The CDR3 length is 16 residues. CDR3 bases: TGCGCCAGCAGCTGGGACAGGGACGGCACTAATGAAAAACTGTTTTTT. Translation gives CASSWDRDGTNEKLFF.

This clone was seen once. This chain links TRBV6-1 with TRBJ1-5; D might be TRBD1 (5 bases). Germline loops: CDR1 MNHNS, CDR2 SASEGT. The ends were cut back, 6 bases at V and 3 bases at J, with 12 bases in the middle. The CDR3 contains 14 residues. CDR3 nucleotide sequence: TGTGCCAGCAGAGGAGACAGCTTCAATCAGCCCCAGCATTTT. Its protein product is CASRGDSFNQPQHF.

In this sample, this clone turned up a few times. This chain joins TRBV7-3 and TRBJ1-3; 8 bases match TRBD1. With 5 bases clipped from V and 7 bases from J, the junction kept 4 bases outside the gene matches. The CDR3 totals 13 residues. Germline V gives CDR1 SGHTA, CDR2 FQGTGA. The CDR3 reads CASSARQGNTIYF. The CDR3 nucleotides read TGTGCCAGCAGCGCCCGACAGGGGAACACCATATATTTT.

The rearrangement joins TRBV5-4 to TRBJ1-3; the match to TRBD1 covers 8 bases. There are 17 residues in the CDR3. With 2 bases clipped from V and 1 base from J, the junction kept 8 bases outside the gene matches. CDR1 is SGHNT, CDR2 YYREEE, per germline (reference sequence). The CDR3 nucleotides read TGTGCCAGCAGCTTACAGACAGGGGCTTGGTCTGGAAACACCATATATTTT. Amino acids: CASSLQTGAWSGNTIYF.

This clone was seen more than once but under ten times. The chain carries TRBV7-9 and TRBJ2-5; 7 positions match TRBD1. The CDR3 has 15 amino acids. The germline gives CDR1 SEHNR, CDR2 FQNEAQ (reference sequence). Trimming cost V 5 bases and J 3 bases; bases outside gene matches: 9. CDR3 sequence (DNA): TGTGCCAGCAGCCAGCCCAGGGGGTTAGAAGAGACCCAGTACTTC. Translation gives CASSQPRGLEETQYF.

The chain uses TRBV9 and TRBJ2-2; no reliable D call. Deletions cut 4 bases from V and 6 bases from J, with 19 bases between. CDR1 and CDR2 (germline): SGDLS, YYNGEE. This CDR3 has 16 amino acids. The CDR3 is CASSFLPNWSPGELFF. DNA of the CDR3: TGTGCCAGCAGCTTCCTGCCAAACTGGTCCCCCGGGGAGCTGTTTTTT.

The chain employs TRBV7-3 and TRBJ2-1; D is perhaps TRBD2 (6 bases). The CDR3 sequence is 20 residues long. The germline V and J ends were trimmed by 7 bases and 1 base, with 29 bases remaining between them. The germline CDR1 and CDR2 sequences are SGHTA and FQGTGA. The CDR3 DNA reads as TGTGCCAGCACATTATCTTCCGGGACTGAAACGAGGATTTCCTACAATGAGCAGTTCTTC. This codes for CASTLSSGTETRISYNEQFF.

The rearrangement joins TRBV11-3 to TRBJ2-3; 7 positions match TRBD1. Germline V CDR1 and CDR2: SGHNT, YENEEA. After removal of 3 bases from V and 2 bases from J, the junction contained 5 bases not matched to a gene. This CDR3 region has 15 residues. The DNA of the CDR3 is TGTGCCAGCAGCTTGGGACAGATCCACACAGATACGCAGTATTTT. Translating gives CASSLGQIHTDTQYF.

The chain recombines TRBV14 with TRBJ1-2; unclear D gene. Trimming removed 0 bases from V and 7 bases from J, with 6 bases in between. The length of the CDR3 is 12 residues. Germline values: CDR1 SGHDN, CDR2 FVKESK. Here the CDR3 reads CASSQDRVGYTF. DNA of the CDR3: TGTGCCAGCAGCCAAGACCGGGTTGGCTACACCTTC.

The chain joins TRBV2 to TRBJ1-1; no clear D gene. Germline loops: CDR1 SNHLY, CDR2 FYNNEI. The CDR3 extends over 11 amino acids. V gave up 8 bases and J gave up 3 bases, with 7 bases separating them. The CDR3 loop is CASDVDTEAFF. The CDR3 DNA follows: TGTGCCAGCGATGTAGACACTGAAGCTTTCTTT.

This clone was detected once. The V gene is TRBV10-1, the J gene TRBJ1-1; 9 positions agree with TRBD1. Germline values: CDR1 WNHNN, CDR2 SYGVQD (reference sequence). The CDR3 is 13 residues long. V shed 8 bases and J 5 bases; nucleotides not matched to a gene: 6. Here the CDR3 DNA reads TGCGCCAGCGCGGGGACAGGGTTGACTGAAGCTTTCTTT. It specifies CASAGTGLTEAFF.

V gene TRBV5-1 combines with J gene TRBJ2-1, with TRBD1 as a possible D gene (6 bases). The germline CDR1 and CDR2 sequences are SGHRS and YFSETQ. V was clipped by 4 bases and J by 4 bases, with 15 bases between them. CDR3 length: 15 residues. This CDR3 is CASSKPTGKYNEQFF. The CDR3 DNA reads TGCGCCAGCAGCAAGCCCACAGGGAAATACAATGAGCAGTTCTTC.

This chain connects TRBV5-1 to TRBJ1-5, with D hard to call. The CDR3 runs to 14 residues. Per germline, CDR1 SGHRS and CDR2 YFSETQ. Trimming took off 4 bases at V and 3 bases at J, with 11 bases between the two ends. The CDR3 DNA is TGCGCCAGCAGCCCGGGAGGGAACAATCAGCCCCAGCATTTT. The encoded protein is CASSPGGNNQPQHF.

V usage is TRBV27 and J usage is TRBJ2-1; the D gene is possibly TRBD2 (7 bases). CDR3 size: 15 residues. Trimming stripped 8 bases from V and 3 bases from J, with 17 bases between. CDR1 and CDR2 from the germline V gene are MNHEY and SMNVEV (reference sequence). The CDR3 spells CASAKGGAIYNEQFF. The CDR3 DNA reads as TGTGCCAGCGCCAAAGGGGGGGCCATCTACAATGAGCAGTTCTTC.

The chain links TRBV29-1 to TRBJ2-7, with a possible D match to TRBD1 (5 bases). CDR3 length equals 11 residues. Germline lookup yields CDR1 SQVTM and CDR2 ANQGSEA. V gave up 4 bases and J gave up 6 bases, with 10 bases separating them. The CDR3 sequence: CSVAPQGEQYF. In nucleotides, the CDR3 is TGCAGCGTTGCCCCCCAGGGCGAGCAGTACTTC.

CDR3 residues: CASSQFISSGANVLTF. CDR3 DNA sequence: TGTGCCAGCAGCCAATTTATCAGCTCTGGGGCCAACGTCCTGACTTTC. This chain joins TRBV14 and TRBJ2-6; D is ambiguous. This CDR3 is built from 16 residues. Germline values: CDR1 SGHDN, CDR2 FVKESK. V was shortened by 2 bases and J by 0 bases, with 8 bases between the two germline ends. Supplemented by reference TRBV14 and TRBJ2-6, the full variable domain reads EAGVTQFPSHSVIEKGQTVTLRCDPISGHDNLYWYRRVMGKEIKFLLHFVKESKQDESGMPNNRFLAERTGGTYSTLKVQPAELEDSGVYFCASSQFISSGANVLTFGAGSRLTVL.

The genes are TRBV27 and TRBJ1-2; TRBD1 matches at 7 bases. Germline trimming cut 4 bases from V and 4 bases from J; bases unmatched to any gene: 3. The CDR3 runs to 13 residues. Germline V gene lookup returns CDR1 MNHEY and CDR2 SMNVEV (reference sequence). The CDR3 DNA sequence: TGTGCCAGCAGTTCATCAGGGGGCTATGGCTACACCTTC. It is translated as CASSSSGGYGYTF.

A single count supports this clone. This chain joins TRBV10-3 and TRBJ2-1; TRBD2 is a possible D gene (7 bases). Trimming stripped 10 bases from V and 9 bases from J, with 22 bases between. Germline-derived CDR1 and CDR2 are ENHRY and SYGVKD. This CDR3 spans 14 amino acids. CDR3: CATELDRSGGEQFF. For the CDR3, the DNA is TGTGCCACCGAGCTGGACAGATCGGGGGGTGAGCAGTTCTTC.

The gene calls are TRBV5-1 and TRBJ2-1; no firm D call. The V end was cut by 0 bases, the J end by 7 bases, with 11 bases between. The germline CDR1 and CDR2 sequences are SGHRS and YFSETQ. The CDR3 sequence is 14 residues long. The CDR3 reads CASSLEPSMNEQFF. CDR3 DNA: TGCGCCAGCAGCTTGGAACCATCTATGAATGAGCAGTTCTTC.

The rearrangement joins TRBV13 to TRBJ1-1, with 11 bases lining up with TRBD1. Germline values: CDR1 PRHDT, CDR2 FYEKMQ (reference sequence). The CDR3 loop spans 18 amino acids. V lost 1 base, J lost 5 bases, and 12 bases stayed unmatched. CDR3 protein: CASSLVSKARDRGTEAFF. CDR3 coding DNA: TGTGCCAGCAGCTTAGTCTCCAAGGCGAGGGACAGGGGGACTGAAGCTTTCTTT.

This clone occurred once. The V gene is TRBV19, the J gene TRBJ1-2, with 8 bases matching TRBD1. The junction had 4 bases not matched to a gene; V was cut back by 1 base and J by 6 bases. The CDR3 contains 14 residues. CDR1 and CDR2 (germline): LNHDA, SQIVND (reference sequence). The CDR3 is CASSIAGQANGYTF. The CDR3 DNA reads TGTGCCAGTAGTATAGCGGGACAGGCAAATGGCTACACCTTC.

This rearrangement joins TRBV7-2 to TRBJ2-5, with D perhaps TRBD2 (6 bases). CDR1 is SGHTA and CDR2 is FQGNSA in the germline V gene. The CDR3 is 14 amino acids. The germline V and J ends were trimmed by 3 bases and 4 bases, with 12 bases remaining between them. DNA of the CDR3: TGTGCCAGCAGCTTCGGCGGGGTGCTAGAGACCCAGTACTTC. Its protein is CASSFGGVLETQYF.

The chain uses TRBV18 and TRBJ1-1; tentative D call: TRBD1 (5 bases). V was shortened by 3 bases and J by 0 bases, with 8 bases between the two germline ends. Germline CDR1 is KGHSH and CDR2 is LQKENI. The CDR3 has 14 amino acids. In nucleotides, the CDR3 is TGTGCCAGCTCACCGAACAGGATGAACACTGAAGCTTTCTTT. Amino acids: CASSPNRMNTEAFF. Full variable domain (rest looked up from reference TRBV18 and TRBJ1-1): NAGVMQNPRHLVRRRGQEARLRCSPMKGHSHVYWYRQLPEEGLKFMVYLQKENIIDESGMPKERFSAEFPKEGPSILRIQQVVRGDSAAYFCASSPNRMNTEAFFGQGTRLTVV.

The genes are TRBV14 and TRBJ1-2, with D possibly being TRBD1 (6 bases). Trimming removed 2 bases at V and 5 bases at J, with 15 bases between. The CDR3 runs to 15 residues. Looked up from germline, CDR1 is SGHDN and CDR2 is FVKESK. CDR3 loop: CASSQTGKIKYGYTF. The CDR3 DNA reads as TGTGCCAGCAGCCAAACAGGGAAAATCAAGTATGGCTACACCTTC.

The rearrangement joins TRBV2 to TRBJ1-2; 7 bases align to TRBD1. V lost 4 bases to trimming and J lost 8 bases; unmatched junction nucleotides: 10. The CDR3 is 14 residues long. The germline V gene encodes CDR1 SNHLY and CDR2 FYNNEI. The CDR3 loop is CASSAYRGFGGYTF. CDR3 in DNA: TGTGCCAGCAGTGCTTACAGGGGTTTTGGGGGCTACACCTTC.

The chain couples TRBV5-1 to TRBJ1-1; D is perhaps TRBD1 (6 bases). CDR3 length equals 14 residues. Germline-derived CDR1 and CDR2 are SGHRS and YFSETQ. V was shortened by 4 bases and J by 1 base, with 11 bases between the two germline ends. CDR3 DNA: TGCGCCAGCAGCCTGGGACAAGCGAACACTGAAGCTTTCTTT. It yields the protein CASSLGQANTEAFF.

The V and J genes are TRBV30 and TRBJ1-1; D remains unclear. In germline, CDR1 is GTSNPN, CDR2 SVGIG (reference sequence). Deletions cut 2 bases from V and 3 bases from J, with 7 bases between. The CDR3 runs 12 residues. For the CDR3, the DNA is TGTGCCTGGAGTTGGCTGTACACTGAAGCTTTCTTT. This codes for CAWSWLYTEAFF.